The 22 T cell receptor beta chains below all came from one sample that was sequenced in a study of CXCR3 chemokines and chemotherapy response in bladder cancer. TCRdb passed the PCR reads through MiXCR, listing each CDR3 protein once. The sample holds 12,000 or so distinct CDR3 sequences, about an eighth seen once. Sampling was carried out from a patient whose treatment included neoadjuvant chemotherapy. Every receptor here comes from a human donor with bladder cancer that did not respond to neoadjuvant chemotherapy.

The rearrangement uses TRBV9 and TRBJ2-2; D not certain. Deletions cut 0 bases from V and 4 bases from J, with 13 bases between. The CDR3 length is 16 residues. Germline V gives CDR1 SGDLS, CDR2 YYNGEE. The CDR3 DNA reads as TGTGCCAGCAGCGTAGACTCGGGTCTCAGCACCGGGGAGCTGTTTTTT. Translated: CASSVDSGLSTGELFF.

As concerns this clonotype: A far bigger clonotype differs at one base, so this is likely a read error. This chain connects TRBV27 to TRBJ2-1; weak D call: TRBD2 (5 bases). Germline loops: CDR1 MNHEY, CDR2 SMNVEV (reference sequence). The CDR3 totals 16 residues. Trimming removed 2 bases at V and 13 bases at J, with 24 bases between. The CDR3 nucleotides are TGTGCCAGCAGTTTAAGGGCGGACCTAGCCAAAAACATTCAGTTCTTC. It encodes CASSLRADLAKNIQFF.

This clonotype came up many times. CDR3 bases: TGTGCCAGCAGTGCGAGGACGGACCACGGATTGAACACCGGGGAGCTGTTTTTT. This translates into CASSARTDHGLNTGELFF. The chain recombines TRBV6-2 or TRBV6-3 with TRBJ2-2; D is unresolved. Germline CDR1 is MNHEY and CDR2 is SVGEGT. This CDR3 spans 18 amino acids. Trimming shortened V by 5 bases and J by 1 base, and 20 bases separated the two germline ends.

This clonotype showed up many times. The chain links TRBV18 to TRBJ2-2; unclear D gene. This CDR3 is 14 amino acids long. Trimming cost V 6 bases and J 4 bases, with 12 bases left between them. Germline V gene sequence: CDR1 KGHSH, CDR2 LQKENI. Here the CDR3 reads CASSPKHVTGELFF. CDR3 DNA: TGTGCCAGCTCCCCCAAACACGTCACCGGGGAGCTGTTTTTT.

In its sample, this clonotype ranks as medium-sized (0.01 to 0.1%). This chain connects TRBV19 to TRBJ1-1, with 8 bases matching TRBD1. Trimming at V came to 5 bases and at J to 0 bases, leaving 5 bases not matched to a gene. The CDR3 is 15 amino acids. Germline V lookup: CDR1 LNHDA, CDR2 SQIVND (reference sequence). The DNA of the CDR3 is TGTGCCAGTAGTCGGGACAGGTCGTTGAACACTGAAGCTTTCTTT. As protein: CASSRDRSLNTEAFF. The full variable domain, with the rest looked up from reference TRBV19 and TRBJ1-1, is DGGITQSPKYLFRKEGQNVTLSCEQNLNHDAMYWYRQDPGQGLRLIYYSQIVNDFQKGDIAEGYSVSREKKESFPLTVTSAQKNPTAFYLCASSRDRSLNTEAFFGQGTRLTVV.

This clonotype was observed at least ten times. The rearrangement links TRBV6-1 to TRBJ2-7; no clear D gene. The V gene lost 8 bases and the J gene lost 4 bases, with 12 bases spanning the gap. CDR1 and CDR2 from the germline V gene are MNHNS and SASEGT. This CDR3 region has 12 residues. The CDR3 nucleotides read TGTGCCAGCTCCTTGGCGGATTACGAGCAGTACTTC. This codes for CASSLADYEQYF.

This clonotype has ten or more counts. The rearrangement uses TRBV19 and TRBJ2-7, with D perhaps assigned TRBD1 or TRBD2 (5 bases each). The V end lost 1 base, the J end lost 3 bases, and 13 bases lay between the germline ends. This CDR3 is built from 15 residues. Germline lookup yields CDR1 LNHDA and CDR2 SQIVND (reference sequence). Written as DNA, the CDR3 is TGTGCCAGTAGTATAGCGGGGTCAGGGAGCTACGAGCAGTACTTC. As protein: CASSIAGSGSYEQYF.

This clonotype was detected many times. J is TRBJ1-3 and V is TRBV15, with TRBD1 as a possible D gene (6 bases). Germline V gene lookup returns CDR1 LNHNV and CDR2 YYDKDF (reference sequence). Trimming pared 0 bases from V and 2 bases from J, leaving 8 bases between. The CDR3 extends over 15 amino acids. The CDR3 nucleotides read TGTGCCACCAGCAGAGATCCAGGGGCTGGAAACACCATATATTTT. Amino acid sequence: CATSRDPGAGNTIYF.

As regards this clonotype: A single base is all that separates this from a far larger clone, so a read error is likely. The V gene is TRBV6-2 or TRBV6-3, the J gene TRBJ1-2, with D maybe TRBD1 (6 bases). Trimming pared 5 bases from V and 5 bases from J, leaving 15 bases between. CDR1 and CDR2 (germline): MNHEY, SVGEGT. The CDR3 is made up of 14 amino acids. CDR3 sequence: CASSPQDRLYGYTF. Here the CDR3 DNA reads TGTGCCAGCAGTCCTCAGGACAGATTATATGGCTACACCTTC.

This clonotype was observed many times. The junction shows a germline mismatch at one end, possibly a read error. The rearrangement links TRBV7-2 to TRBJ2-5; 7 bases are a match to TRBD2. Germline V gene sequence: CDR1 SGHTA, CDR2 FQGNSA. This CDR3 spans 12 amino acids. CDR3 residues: CASSLAETSLLF. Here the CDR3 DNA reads TGTGCCAGCAGCTTAGCGGAGACTAGCCTACTTTTC.

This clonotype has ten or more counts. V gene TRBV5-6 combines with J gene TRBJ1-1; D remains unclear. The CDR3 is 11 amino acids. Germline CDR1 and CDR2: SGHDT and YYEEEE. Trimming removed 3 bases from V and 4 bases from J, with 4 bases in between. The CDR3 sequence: CASSWSTEAFF. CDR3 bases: TGTGCCAGCAGCTGGTCCACTGAAGCTTTCTTT.

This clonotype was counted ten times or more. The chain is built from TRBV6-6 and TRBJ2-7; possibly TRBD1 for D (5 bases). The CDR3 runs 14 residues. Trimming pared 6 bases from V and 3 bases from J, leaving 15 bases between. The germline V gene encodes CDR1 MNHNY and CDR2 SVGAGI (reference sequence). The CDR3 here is CASSLDRQIYEQYF. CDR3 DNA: TGTGCCAGCAGCCTCGACAGACAGATCTACGAGCAGTACTTC.

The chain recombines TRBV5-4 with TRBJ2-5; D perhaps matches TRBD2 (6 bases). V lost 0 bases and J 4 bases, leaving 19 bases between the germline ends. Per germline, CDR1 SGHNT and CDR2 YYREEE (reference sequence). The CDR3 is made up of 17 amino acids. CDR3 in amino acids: CASSLAGRGDRRETQYF. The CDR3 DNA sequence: TGTGCCAGCAGCTTGGCAGGGCGGGGCGACCGAAGAGAGACCCAGTACTTC.

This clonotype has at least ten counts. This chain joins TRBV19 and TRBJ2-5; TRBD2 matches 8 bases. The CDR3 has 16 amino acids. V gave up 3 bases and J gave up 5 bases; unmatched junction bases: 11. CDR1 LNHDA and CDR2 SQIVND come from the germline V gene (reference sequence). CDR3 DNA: TGTGCCAGTAGTATCTGGACGGGAGGGCCAAGGGAGACCCAGTACTTC. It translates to CASSIWTGGPRETQYF.

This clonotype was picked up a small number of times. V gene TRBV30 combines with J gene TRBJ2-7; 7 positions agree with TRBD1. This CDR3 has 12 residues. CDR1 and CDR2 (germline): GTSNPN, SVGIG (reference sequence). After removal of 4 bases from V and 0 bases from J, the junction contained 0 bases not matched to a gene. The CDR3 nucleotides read TGTGCCTGGACAGGGGGCTCCTACGAGCAGTACTTC. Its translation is CAWTGGSYEQYF.

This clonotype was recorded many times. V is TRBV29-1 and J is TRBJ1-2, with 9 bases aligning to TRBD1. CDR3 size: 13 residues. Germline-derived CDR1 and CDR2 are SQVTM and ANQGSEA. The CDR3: CSVRDRANYGYTF. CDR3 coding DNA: TGCAGTGTTCGGGACAGGGCCAACTATGGCTACACCTTC.

CDR3 coding DNA: TGTGCCAGCAGCTTGGCCGGGGGACTCCAAGAGACCCAGTACTTC. It codes for CASSLAGGLQETQYF. The chain uses TRBV5-4 and TRBJ2-5, with D possibly matching TRBD2 (6 bases). Looked up from germline, CDR1 is SGHNT and CDR2 is YYREEE (reference sequence). The germline V and J ends were trimmed by 0 bases and 1 base, with 10 bases remaining between them. This CDR3 is built from 15 residues.

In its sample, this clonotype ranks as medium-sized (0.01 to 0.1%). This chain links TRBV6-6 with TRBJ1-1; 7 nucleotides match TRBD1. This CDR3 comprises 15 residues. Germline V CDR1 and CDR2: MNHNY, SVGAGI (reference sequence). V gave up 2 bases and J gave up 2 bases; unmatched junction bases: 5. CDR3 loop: CASSYPTGLNTEAFF. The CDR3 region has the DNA TGTGCCAGCAGTTACCCGACAGGGCTCAACACTGAAGCTTTCTTT.

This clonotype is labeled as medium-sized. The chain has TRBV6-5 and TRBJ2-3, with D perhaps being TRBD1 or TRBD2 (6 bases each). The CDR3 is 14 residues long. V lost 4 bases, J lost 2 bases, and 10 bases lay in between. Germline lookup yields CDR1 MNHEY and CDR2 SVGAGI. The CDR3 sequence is CASSLGGFTDTQYF. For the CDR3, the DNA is TGTGCCAGCAGTTTAGGGGGGTTCACAGATACGCAGTATTTT.

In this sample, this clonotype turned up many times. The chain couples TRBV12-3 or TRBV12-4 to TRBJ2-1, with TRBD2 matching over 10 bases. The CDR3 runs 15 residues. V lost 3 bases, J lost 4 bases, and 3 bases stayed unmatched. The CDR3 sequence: CASSFTTSGYNEQFF. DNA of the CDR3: TGTGCCAGCAGTTTTACGACTAGCGGGTACAATGAGCAGTTCTTC.

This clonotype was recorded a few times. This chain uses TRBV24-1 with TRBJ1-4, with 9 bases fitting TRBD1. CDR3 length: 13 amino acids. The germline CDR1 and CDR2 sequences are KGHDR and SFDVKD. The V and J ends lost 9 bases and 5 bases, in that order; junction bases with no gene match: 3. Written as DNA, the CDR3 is TGTGCCACCGGAGGACAGGGGAATGAAAAACTGTTTTTT. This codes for CATGGQGNEKLFF.

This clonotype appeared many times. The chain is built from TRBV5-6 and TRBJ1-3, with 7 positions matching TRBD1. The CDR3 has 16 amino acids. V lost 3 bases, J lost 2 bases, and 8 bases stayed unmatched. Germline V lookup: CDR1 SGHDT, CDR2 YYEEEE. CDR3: CASSSGGNLAGNTIYF. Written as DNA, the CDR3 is TGTGCCAGCAGCTCAGGGGGAAATTTGGCTGGAAACACCATATATTTT.